The sequence of this T cell receptor (beta chain) was determined in a study of cytomegalovirus exposure and HLA in healthy donors. Study conclusions and caveats: Under in vitro conditions, three CMV-associated chains were confirmed as specific for CMV antigens. Solely CMV serostatus was available to characterize immune exposure. With DRB1 most and HLA-C fewest, TCR association rates differed between HLA loci in a later analysis.

This CDR3 spans 15 amino acids. V was clipped by 3 bases and J by 0 bases, with 10 bases between them. The germline CDR1 and CDR2 sequences are SNHLY and FYNNEI. The primer mix had 60 Vbeta and 13 Jbeta primers. Repertoires were generated with immunoSEQ multiplex PCR, while TCRdb's copy carries only in-frame clones and drops some. The sample includes 100,000 or so clones, approximately 77% of them seen just once. This clone has just one count. No antigen is known for it. This TCR came from a human donor in good health. The genes are TRBV2 and TRBJ2-3; D uncertain. The specimen sequenced was PBMCs. CDR3 nucleotides: TGTGCCAGCAGTGATCTTGCCAGAAGCACAGATACGCAGTATTTT. This codes for CASSDLARSTDTQYF.